This record looks at one TCR beta chain sequence and its context. What it binds is not known. Germline values: CDR1 WNHNN, CDR2 SYGVQD (reference sequence). The junction had 14 bases not matched to a gene; V was cut back by 4 bases and J by 5 bases. The CDR3 is 17 residues long. PCR amplification relied on 60 Vbeta primers (plus 13 Jbeta primers). Original analysis: In a later analysis, about 12 million of 83 million or so unique beta chains occurred in at least two donors. The method was immunoSEQ multiplex PCR; TCRdb's version includes in-frame clones alone and lacks a portion of them. V and J calls plus clone size are reproduced from that table; the DNA served to infer D and trimming. The sample table includes around 57,000 clones. The sample belongs to a study of cytomegalovirus exposure and HLA in healthy donors. Overall study findings and caveats: Most TCR beta V segments were productive about 87% or about 30% of the time in an earlier analysis. Within a later analysis, the majority of CMV-associated TCR beta chains appeared HLA-restricted. Cytomegalovirus status, reportedly, was diagnosed with high specificity and sensitivity by the classifier.

The sample comprised PBMCs. The genes are TRBV10-1 and TRBJ2-7; TRBD2 aligns across 10 bases. This receptor was obtained from a woman between 50 and 59 years old in good health and CMV-seropositive. The CDR3 sequence is CASSAGAGGPIPHEQYF. In DNA form, the CDR3 reads TGCGCCAGCAGTGCGGGAGCGGGAGGGCCGATCCCGCACGAGCAGTACTTC.